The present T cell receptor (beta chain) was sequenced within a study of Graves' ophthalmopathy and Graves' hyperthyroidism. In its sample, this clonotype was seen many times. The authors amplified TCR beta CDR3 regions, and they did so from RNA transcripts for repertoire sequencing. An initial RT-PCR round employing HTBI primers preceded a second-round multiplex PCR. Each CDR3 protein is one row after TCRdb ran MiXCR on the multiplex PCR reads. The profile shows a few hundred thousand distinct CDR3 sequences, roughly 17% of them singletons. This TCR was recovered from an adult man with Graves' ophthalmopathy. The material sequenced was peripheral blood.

The CDR3 nucleotides read TGTGCCAGCAGTCTAAACCCTAACTACGAGCAGTACTTC. Its translation: CASSLNPNYEQYF. V is TRBV2 and J is TRBJ2-7; no clear D. V lost 5 bases, J lost 3 bases, and 11 bases lay in between. Germline V lookup: CDR1 SNHLY, CDR2 FYNNEI. The length of the CDR3 is 13 residues.